The 17 T cell receptor beta chains reported below all come from one sample, sequenced in a study of response to subunit inactivated influenza vaccine. TCRdb itself ran the RT-PCR reads through MiXCR, one entry per CDR3 protein. The sample has a few hundred thousand distinct CDR3 sequences, 14% seen once; the top ten hold 11%. The sequences come from PBMCs from blood, collected 11 to 12 days after vaccination. These receptors came from a man aged 50-60 years who received an inactivated influenza vaccine.

This clonotype showed up just a few times. The chain recombines TRBV5-1 with TRBJ2-7, with D unresolved. The germline CDR1 and CDR2 sequences are SGHRS and YFSETQ. The CDR3 consists of 13 residues. V dropped 0 bases and J dropped 3 bases, with 7 bases sitting between them. The CDR3: CASSLASGYEQYF. Here the CDR3 DNA reads TGCGCCAGCAGCTTGGCATCGGGCTACGAGCAGTACTTC.

This clonotype was counted between two and nine times. The genes are TRBV27 and TRBJ1-1; D ambiguous. The germline V gene encodes CDR1 MNHEY and CDR2 SMNVEV (reference sequence). This CDR3 has 14 residues. V lost 0 bases and J lost 7, with 12 bases in between. The CDR3, as DNA: TGTGCCAGCAGTTTATCGTCGGGGATCGGTGAAGCTTTCTTT. Its translation: CASSLSSGIGEAFF.

The chain is built from TRBV27 and TRBJ2-7, with D possibly TRBD1 on 6 matching bases. The CDR3 is made up of 18 amino acids. The germline V gene encodes CDR1 MNHEY and CDR2 SMNVEV (reference sequence). Between the trimmed V and J ends, which lost 1 base and 1 base, there was a span of 20 bases. The CDR3 DNA reads TGTGCCAGCAGTTTATTCGCCCACCGCCAGGGGATATCCTACGAGCAGTACTTC. Amino acids: CASSLFAHRQGISYEQYF.

This chain connects TRBV7-2 to TRBJ2-5, with no clear D. The CDR3 extends over 14 amino acids. Germline lookup yields CDR1 SGHTA and CDR2 FQGNSA. V lost 9 bases and J lost 4, with 18 bases in between. The DNA for the CDR3 is TGTGCCAGTAGCCCCGGCCCGTTCATAGAGACCCAGTACTTC. Translated, it gives CASSPGPFIETQYF.

This clonotype was counted only a few times. The chain couples TRBV6-4 to TRBJ1-1, with 10 bases identical to TRBD1. This CDR3 is built from 18 residues. Germline CDR1 MRHNA, CDR2 SNTAGT. The ends lost 6 bases at V and 2 bases at J; junction bases unmatched: 15. CDR3 region: CASRPGGQGSEKNTEAFF. For the CDR3, the DNA is TGTGCCAGCAGGCCGGGGGGACAGGGGTCGGAGAAAAACACTGAAGCTTTCTTT.

The rearrangement uses TRBV4-3 and TRBJ2-6, with 11 bases that match TRBD2. Germline V lookup: CDR1 LGHNA, CDR2 YSLEER. Losses at the gene ends were 0 bases for V and 3 bases for J; bases not matched to a gene: 4. This CDR3 region has 18 residues. CDR3 nucleotides: TGCGCCAGCAGCCAAGATAGCGGGAGGGCCTTTGGGGCCAACGTCCTGACTTTC. It is translated as CASSQDSGRAFGANVLTF.

This clonotype was seen ten or more times. The chain joins TRBV4-3 to TRBJ1-4, with 10 bases identical to TRBD1. The CDR3 covers 16 residues. V shed 3 bases, J shed 7 bases, and the junction held 8 bases outside the gene matches. CDR1 LGHNA and CDR2 YSLEER come from the germline V gene. DNA of the CDR3: TGCGCCAGCAGCCAGGGACAGGGGACGGGATCTGAAAAACTGTTTTTT. Protein: CASSQGQGTGSEKLFF.

This clonotype was detected only a few times. The rearrangement links TRBV5-1 to TRBJ2-3; a possible D gene is TRBD2 (6 bases). Germline V CDR1 and CDR2: SGHRS, YFSETQ. The CDR3 is 16 amino acids. V lost 2 bases and J 6 bases, leaving 19 bases between the germline ends. CDR3 sequence: CASSFTSSQSWDTQYF. CDR3 nucleotides: TGCGCCAGCAGCTTCACTAGCTCCCAATCGTGGGATACGCAGTATTTT.

This clonotype was counted a few times. Here the CDR3 DNA reads TGTGCCAGCAGCCAAGATAAGGGGGGGCAGTACTTC. As protein: CASSQDKGGQYF. The chain links TRBV3-1 to TRBJ2-7; tentatively, D is TRBD1 or TRBD2 (6 bases each). The ends were cut back, 0 bases at V and 9 bases at J, with 9 bases in the middle. The germline gives CDR1 LGHDT, CDR2 YNNKEL (reference sequence). This CDR3 has 12 amino acids.

In its sample, this clonotype was seen a few times. The V and J genes are TRBV6-5 and TRBJ2-7; D is perhaps TRBD1 or TRBD2 (5 bases each). V lost 3 bases to trimming and J lost 2 bases, with 8 bases between them. Germline-derived CDR1 and CDR2 are MNHEY and SVGAGI. The CDR3 totals 13 residues. The CDR3 DNA reads TGTGCCAGCAGTTATCAGGGACCCTACGAGCAGTACTTC. Residues: CASSYQGPYEQYF.

As for this clonotype: A much bigger clone sits one base away, suggesting this may be a read error. The chain uses TRBV7-2 and TRBJ2-7, with TRBD1 matching over 11 bases. Germline V gene sequence: CDR1 SGHTA, CDR2 FQGNSA. This CDR3 is built from 15 residues. Trimming at V came to 5 bases and at J to 7 bases, leaving 10 bases not matched to a gene. Here the CDR3 reads CASSKPGQGVVEQYF. In DNA, the CDR3 is TGTGCCAGCAGCAAACCGGGACAGGGGGTGGTTGAGCAGTACTTC.

At least ten counts were recorded for this clonotype. The CDR3 region has the DNA TGTGCCAGCAGCCCCGGACAAGGGGGCACAGATACGCAGTATTTT. Its protein is CASSPGQGGTDTQYF. The V and J genes are TRBV12-3 or TRBV12-4 and TRBJ2-3, with D tentatively TRBD1 (5 bases). CDR3 size: 15 residues. The V gene lost 6 bases and the J gene lost 1 base, with 14 bases spanning the gap.

The J gene is TRBJ2-1, the V gene TRBV14; 7 nucleotides align to TRBD2. The J segment lost 0 bases and the V segment lost 1 base, leaving 15 bases of the junction unmatched. There are 20 residues in the CDR3. Germline assignment: CDR1 SGHDN and CDR2 FVKESK. The CDR3 DNA reads TGTGCCAGCAGCCAAGTGGGGGGGTCCAATTATGTGAGCTCCTACAATGAGCAGTTCTTC. It yields the protein CASSQVGGSNYVSSYNEQFF. The full variable domain, in which reference TRBV14 and TRBJ2-1 provide the parts outside the CDR3, is EAGVTQFPSHSVIEKGQTVTLRCDPISGHDNLYWYRRVMGKEIKFLLHFVKESKQDESGMPNNRFLAERTGGTYSTLKVQPAELEDSGVYFCASSQVGGSNYVSSYNEQFFGPGTRLTVL.

The V call is TRBV7-2, the J call TRBJ2-3; 11 nucleotides line up with TRBD2. Germline CDR1 and CDR2: SGHTA and FQGNSA. CDR3 length: 16 residues. The V gene end was trimmed by 5 bases and the J gene end by 4 bases; junction bases not matched to a gene: 8. The DNA of the CDR3 is TGTGCCAGCAGCCCCGTAGCGGGGGGGTGGGCAGATACGCAGTATTTT. Translation gives CASSPVAGGWADTQYF.

The count of this clonotype is one. The V gene is TRBV5-5, the J gene TRBJ2-1; D may be TRBD2 (6 bases). The CDR3 is made up of 15 amino acids. Trimming left V 4 bases short and J 5 bases short, with 16 bases between. Germline CDR1 reads SGHKS; CDR2 reads YYEKEE (reference sequence). CDR3 sequence (DNA): TGTGCCAGCAGCCCCGTGGAGGTAGCGGACAATGAGCAGTTCTTC. Protein sequence: CASSPVEVADNEQFF. The entire variable domain, with the rest obtained from reference TRBV5-5 and TRBJ2-1, is as follows: DAGVTQSPTHLIKTRGQQVTLRCSPISGHKSVSWYQQVLGQGPQFIFQYYEKEERGRGNFPDRFSARQFPNYSSELNVNALLLGDSALYLCASSPVEVADNEQFFGPGTRLTVL.

This clonotype has more than one count but fewer than ten. The J gene is TRBJ2-3, the V gene TRBV2, with no clear D. Germline CDR1 SNHLY, CDR2 FYNNEI. The CDR3 spans 15 residues. V lost 7 bases, J lost 0 bases, and 14 bases lay in between. The CDR3 sequence: CASNARISSTDTQYF. The CDR3 region has the DNA TGTGCCAGCAACGCGAGAATCTCTAGCACAGATACGCAGTATTTT.

J is TRBJ2-7 and V is TRBV14; 12 bases align to TRBD2. Germline trimming cut 8 bases from V and 4 bases from J; bases unmatched to any gene: 3. This CDR3 has 13 residues. In germline, CDR1 is SGHDN, CDR2 FVKESK. CDR3 in DNA: TGTGCCAGCGAGACTAGCGGGAGTTACGAGCAGTACTTC. Its translation: CASETSGSYEQYF.